Below, one T cell receptor beta chain is given with its context. No antigen is known for it. CDR1 is GTSNPN and CDR2 is SVGIG in the germline V gene (reference sequence). The germline V and J ends were trimmed by 0 bases and 1 base, with 9 bases remaining between them. This CDR3 is 14 amino acids long. Tregs were sorted as CD4+CD25+CD127-/low cells. After constant-region reverse-primer amplification, full-length variable regions underwent semi-nested PCR with Nested Universal Primer A. MiXCR was run by TCRdb on the 5' RACE reads, yielding one entry per CDR3 protein. The table shows more than 7,500 distinct CDR3 sequences, with 30% to 40% occurring only once. Study-level results: Tumor-infiltrating Treg TCR alpha and beta sequences overlapped most with tumor naive CD4+ T cells, then blood naive. Whole repertoires were not studied in the larger cohort, only one V-J beta rearrangement.

The chain has TRBV30 and TRBJ2-5, with D unclear. Input material: Tregs sorted from blood. This clonotype was sampled from a female donor with breast cancer. The CDR3 protein is CAWSVGHSQETQYF. The CDR3 DNA reads TGTGCCTGGAGTGTAGGGCACAGCCAAGAGACCCAGTACTTC.